This is a list of T cell receptor beta chains from one sample in a study of CD8 T cells in Susac syndrome. TCRdb fed the immunoSEQ multiplex PCR reads into MiXCR, producing one record per CDR3 protein. The data show 150,000 to 200,000 distinct CDR3 sequences, around 94% seen once. Sequenced input: CD4+ T cells from PBMCs. These receptors were collected from a human donor in good health. CDR3s include the opening cysteine and the closing phenylalanine or tryptophan.

j_gene: TRBJ1-1
v_gene: TRBV21-1
CDR3aa: CASSNDSTADPVNTEAFF

j_gene: TRBJ2-2
v_gene: TRBV27
CDR3aa: CASSLSPGIGELFF

j_gene: TRBJ2-1
v_gene: TRBV9
CDR3aa: CASSVQTYNEQFF

j_gene: TRBJ2-7
v_gene: TRBV28
CDR3aa: CASSEGGQAGSYEQYF

j_gene: TRBJ2-7
v_gene: TRBV12-3/TRBV12-4
CDR3aa: CASSLGVSSYEQYF

j_gene: TRBJ1-1
v_gene: TRBV2
CDR3aa: CASSAGASREAFF

j_gene: TRBJ2-7
v_gene: TRBV27
CDR3aa: CASSLHEQYF

j_gene: TRBJ2-5
v_gene: TRBV20-1
CDR3aa: CSAPRRNQETQYF

j_gene: TRBJ2-2
v_gene: TRBV20-1
CDR3aa: CSARDMGSTGELFF

j_gene: TRBJ2-5
v_gene: TRBV3-1
CDR3aa: CASSQGTSGGTSRETQYF

j_gene: TRBJ2-6
v_gene: TRBV18
CDR3aa: CASSPGSSGANVLTF

j_gene: TRBJ1-4
v_gene: TRBV12-3/TRBV12-4
CDR3aa: CASSAGQGSNEKLFF

j_gene: TRBJ1-2
v_gene: TRBV28
CDR3aa: CASRPDSSYGYTF

j_gene: TRBJ2-7
v_gene: TRBV20-1
CDR3aa: CSAGSSGASYEQYF

j_gene: TRBJ2-3
v_gene: TRBV20-1
CDR3aa: CSARDRPTITTDTQYF

j_gene: TRBJ2-6
v_gene: TRBV30
CDR3aa: CAWSVTGNLAGANVLTF

j_gene: TRBJ2-2
v_gene: TRBV3-1
CDR3aa: CASSQTSGTPGSCFF

j_gene: TRBJ2-7
v_gene: TRBV15
CDR3aa: CATSWGQGVYEQYF

j_gene: TRBJ2-3
v_gene: TRBV5-1
CDR3aa: CASSLGQGSDTQYF

j_gene: TRBJ1-1
v_gene: TRBV5-1
CDR3aa: CASSMQMNTEAFF

j_gene: TRBJ1-2
v_gene: TRBV29-1
CDR3aa: CSVEGRHGYGYTF

j_gene: TRBJ1-1
v_gene: TRBV12-3/TRBV12-4
CDR3aa: CASRGDRSGNTEAFF

j_gene: TRBJ1-2
v_gene: TRBV18
CDR3aa: CASSSGTNYGYTF

j_gene: TRBJ1-2
v_gene: TRBV14
CDR3aa: CASSQRGLNYGYTF

j_gene: TRBJ2-1
v_gene: TRBV10-3
CDR3aa: CAITGKGIHEQFF

j_gene: TRBJ2-3
v_gene: TRBV15
CDR3aa: CATSRRATSGFADTQYF

j_gene: TRBJ1-1
v_gene: TRBV29-1
CDR3aa: CSVGQGARAEAFF

j_gene: TRBJ2-4
v_gene: TRBV20-1
CDR3aa: CSASFRGLGNIQYF

j_gene: TRBJ2-1
v_gene: TRBV29-1
CDR3aa: CSGGRVTGNEQFF

j_gene: TRBJ1-4
v_gene: TRBV5-4
CDR3aa: CASSSSGTGLEKLFF

j_gene: TRBJ2-4
v_gene: TRBV4-3
CDR3aa: CASSQRTGNIQYF

j_gene: TRBJ2-1
v_gene: TRBV29-1
CDR3aa: CSVVANSYNEQFF

j_gene: TRBJ2-3
v_gene: TRBV4-2
CDR3aa: CASSQRTSSLATDTQYF

j_gene: TRBJ1-6
v_gene: TRBV20-1
CDR3aa: CSAHNPGRDPLHF

j_gene: TRBJ2-5
v_gene: TRBV20-1
CDR3aa: CSARGSVREAQYF

j_gene: TRBJ2-1
v_gene: TRBV5-1
CDR3aa: CASSPNSADEQFF

j_gene: TRBJ2-3
v_gene: TRBV6-5
CDR3aa: CASSYLASGAADTQYF

j_gene: TRBJ1-5
v_gene: TRBV29-1
CDR3aa: CSVGGYGNQPQHF

j_gene: TRBJ2-7
v_gene: TRBV20-1
CDR3aa: CSARDGSGGNYEQYF

j_gene: TRBJ2-5
v_gene: TRBV24-1
CDR3aa: CATADGQETQYF

j_gene: TRBJ2-7
v_gene: TRBV5-1
CDR3aa: CASSFRSQPLPHEQYF

j_gene: TRBJ1-2
v_gene: TRBV4-3
CDR3aa: CASSQGNGAGGYTF

j_gene: TRBJ2-1
v_gene: TRBV15
CDR3aa: CATSRDLWDEQFF

j_gene: TRBJ2-1
v_gene: TRBV7-2
CDR3aa: CASSLETNEQFF

j_gene: TRBJ1-1
v_gene: TRBV5-4
CDR3aa: CASSLAGSGGAFF

j_gene: TRBJ1-5
v_gene: TRBV12-3/TRBV12-4
CDR3aa: CASSQGMGQPQHF

j_gene: TRBJ2-3
v_gene: TRBV5-4
CDR3aa: CASSLTAGSFTDTQYF

j_gene: TRBJ1-2
v_gene: TRBV3-1
CDR3aa: CASRSEGGRVRF

j_gene: TRBJ2-7
v_gene: TRBV20-1
CDR3aa: CSASKDMGEQYF

j_gene: TRBJ1-2
v_gene: TRBV12-3/TRBV12-4
CDR3aa: CASGAGPRNYGYTF